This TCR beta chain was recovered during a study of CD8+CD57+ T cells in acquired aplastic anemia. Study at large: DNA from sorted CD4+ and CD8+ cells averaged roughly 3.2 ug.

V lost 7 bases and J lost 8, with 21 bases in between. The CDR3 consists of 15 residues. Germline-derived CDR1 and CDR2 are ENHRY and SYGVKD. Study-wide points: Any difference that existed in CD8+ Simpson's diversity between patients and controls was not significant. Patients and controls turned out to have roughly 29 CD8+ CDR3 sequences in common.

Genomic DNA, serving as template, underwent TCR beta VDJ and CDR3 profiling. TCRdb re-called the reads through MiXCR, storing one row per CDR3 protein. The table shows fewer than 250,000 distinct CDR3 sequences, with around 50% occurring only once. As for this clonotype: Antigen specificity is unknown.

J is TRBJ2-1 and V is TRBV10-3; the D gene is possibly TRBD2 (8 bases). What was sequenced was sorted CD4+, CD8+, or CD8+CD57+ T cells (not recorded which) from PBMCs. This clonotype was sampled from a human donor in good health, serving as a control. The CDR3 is CAIMATGAGGYEQFF. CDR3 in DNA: TGTGCCATCATGGCAACAGGGGCGGGGGGCTATGAGCAGTTCTTC.